This T cell receptor (beta chain) was captured by sequencing in a study of blood T cell repertoires in COVID-19. In the source study's methods: Amplification of reference gene primers was used by the study to estimate nucleated cell counts. Some clones are missing from TCRdb's copy, which holds only in-frame ones; the method was immunoSEQ multiplex PCR. The V and J calls and clone size are taken from that table; D and trimming were inferred from the DNA. The top ten clones hold roughly 1% of a sample with some 300,000 clones, 90% of them seen once. Recruited during active infection, patients (from Seattle) were subsequently followed longitudinally. Germline assignment: CDR1 LGHDT and CDR2 YNNKEL (reference sequence). V lost 0 bases and J lost 1; bases outside the gene matches: 8. This CDR3 contains 18 residues.

The gene calls are TRBV3-1 (or the pseudogene TRBV3-2) and TRBJ2-2; TRBD1 aligns across 7 bases. The origin of this receptor is a woman in her 40s with COVID-19, enrolled during active disease. Input material: peripheral blood. CDR3 protein: CASSQDDRERKNTGELFF. The CDR3 DNA is TGTGCCAGCAGCCAAGACGACAGGGAACGGAAGAACACCGGGGAGCTGTTTTTT.